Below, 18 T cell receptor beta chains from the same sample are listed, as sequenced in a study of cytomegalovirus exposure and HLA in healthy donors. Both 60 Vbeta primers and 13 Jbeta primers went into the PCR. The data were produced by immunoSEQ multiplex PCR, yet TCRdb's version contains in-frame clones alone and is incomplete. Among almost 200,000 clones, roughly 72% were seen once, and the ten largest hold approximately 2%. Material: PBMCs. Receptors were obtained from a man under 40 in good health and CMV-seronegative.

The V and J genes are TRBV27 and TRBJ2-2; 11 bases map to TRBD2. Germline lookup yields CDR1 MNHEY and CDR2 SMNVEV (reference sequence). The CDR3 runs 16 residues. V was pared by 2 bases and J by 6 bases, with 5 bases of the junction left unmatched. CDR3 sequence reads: CASSLRLAGGPGELFF. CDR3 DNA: TGTGCCAGCAGTTTAAGGCTAGCGGGAGGTCCCGGGGAGCTGTTTTTT.

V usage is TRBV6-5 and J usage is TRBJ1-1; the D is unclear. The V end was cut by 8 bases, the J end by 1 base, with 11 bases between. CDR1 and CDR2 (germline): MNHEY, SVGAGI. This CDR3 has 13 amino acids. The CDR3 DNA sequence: TGTGCCAGCGAGCGGAGAGAGAACACTGAAGCTTTCTTT. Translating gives CASERRENTEAFF.

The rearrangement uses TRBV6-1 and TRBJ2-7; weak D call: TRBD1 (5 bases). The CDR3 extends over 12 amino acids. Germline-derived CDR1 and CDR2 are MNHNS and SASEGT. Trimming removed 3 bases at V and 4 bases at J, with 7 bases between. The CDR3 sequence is CASSDPGYEQYF. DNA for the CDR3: TGTGCCAGCAGTGACCCAGGGTACGAGCAGTACTTC.

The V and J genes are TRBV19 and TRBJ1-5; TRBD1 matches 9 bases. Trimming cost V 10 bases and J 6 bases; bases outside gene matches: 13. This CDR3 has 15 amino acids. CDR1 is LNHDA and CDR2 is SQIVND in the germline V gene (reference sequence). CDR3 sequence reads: CATKGQGRSGQPQHF. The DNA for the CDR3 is TGTGCCACAAAGGGACAGGGACGGTCGGGTCAGCCCCAGCATTTT.

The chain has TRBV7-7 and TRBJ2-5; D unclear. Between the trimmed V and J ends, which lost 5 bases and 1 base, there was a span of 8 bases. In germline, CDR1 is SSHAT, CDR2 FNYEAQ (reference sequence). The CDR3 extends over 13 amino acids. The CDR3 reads CASSGGLQETQYF. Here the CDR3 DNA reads TGTGCCAGCAGCGGTGGCCTCCAAGAGACCCAGTACTTC.

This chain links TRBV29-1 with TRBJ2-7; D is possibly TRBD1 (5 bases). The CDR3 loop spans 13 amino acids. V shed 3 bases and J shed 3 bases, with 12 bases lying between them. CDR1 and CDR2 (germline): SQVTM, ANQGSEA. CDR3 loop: CSVESGSYYEQYF. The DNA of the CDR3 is TGCAGCGTTGAGTCAGGGTCATACTACGAGCAGTACTTC.

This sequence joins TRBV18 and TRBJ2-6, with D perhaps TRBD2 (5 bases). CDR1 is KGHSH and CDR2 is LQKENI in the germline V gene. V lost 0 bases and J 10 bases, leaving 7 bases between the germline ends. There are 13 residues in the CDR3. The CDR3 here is CASSPPDWNVLTF. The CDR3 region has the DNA TGTGCCAGCTCACCACCGGACTGGAACGTCCTGACTTTC. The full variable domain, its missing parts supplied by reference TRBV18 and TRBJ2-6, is NAGVMQNPRHLVRRRGQEARLRCSPMKGHSHVYWYRQLPEEGLKFMVYLQKENIIDESGMPKERFSAEFPKEGPSILRIQQVVRGDSAAYFCASSPPDWNVLTFGAGSRLTVL.

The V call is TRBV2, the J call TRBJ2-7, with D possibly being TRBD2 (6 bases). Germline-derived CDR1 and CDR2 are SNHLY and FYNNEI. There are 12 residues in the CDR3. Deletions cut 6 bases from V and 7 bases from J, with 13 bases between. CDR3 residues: CASRPTSLEQYF. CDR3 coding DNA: TGTGCCAGCAGACCCACTAGCTTGGAGCAGTACTTC.

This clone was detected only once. The CDR3 here is CASSVATGGRGYTF. For the CDR3, the DNA is TGTGCCAGCAGCGTAGCTACGGGAGGTCGGGGCTACACCTTC. The V gene is TRBV9, the J gene TRBJ1-2; no firm D call. The ends were cut back, 0 bases at V and 8 bases at J, with 14 bases in the middle. CDR3 length: 14 amino acids. Per germline, CDR1 SGDLS and CDR2 YYNGEE.

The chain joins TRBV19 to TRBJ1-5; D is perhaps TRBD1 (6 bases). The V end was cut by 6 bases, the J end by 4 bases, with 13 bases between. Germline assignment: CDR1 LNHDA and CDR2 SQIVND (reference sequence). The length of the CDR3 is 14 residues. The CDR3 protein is CASSDDRINQPQHF. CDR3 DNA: TGTGCCAGTAGCGACGACAGGATTAATCAGCCCCAGCATTTT. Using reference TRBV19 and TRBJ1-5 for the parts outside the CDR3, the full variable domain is DGGITQSPKYLFRKEGQNVTLSCEQNLNHDAMYWYRQDPGQGLRLIYYSQIVNDFQKGDIAEGYSVSREKKESFPLTVTSAQKNPTAFYLCASSDDRINQPQHFGDGTRLSIL.

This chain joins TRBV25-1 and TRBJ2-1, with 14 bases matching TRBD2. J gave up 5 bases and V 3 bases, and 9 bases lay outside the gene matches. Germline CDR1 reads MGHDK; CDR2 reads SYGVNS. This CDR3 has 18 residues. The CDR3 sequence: CASSDPRTSGRTDNEQFF. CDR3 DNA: TGTGCCAGCAGTGATCCTCGGACTAGCGGGAGGACGGACAATGAGCAGTTCTTC.

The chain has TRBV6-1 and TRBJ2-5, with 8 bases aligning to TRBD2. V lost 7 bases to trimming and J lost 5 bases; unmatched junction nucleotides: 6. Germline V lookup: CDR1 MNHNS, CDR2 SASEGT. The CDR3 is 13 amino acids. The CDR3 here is CASMSGRGETQYF. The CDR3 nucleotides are TGTGCCAGCATGAGCGGGAGAGGGGAGACCCAGTACTTC.

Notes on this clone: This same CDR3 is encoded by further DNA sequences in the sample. The CDR3 protein is CASSLGGTGGYEQYF. The CDR3, as DNA: TGTGCCAGCAGCCTGGGCGGGACAGGGGGGTACGAGCAGTACTTC. The rearrangement uses TRBV5-4 and TRBJ2-7; 11 bases agree with TRBD1. V was clipped by 4 bases and J by 4 bases; unmatched bases: 7. There are 15 residues in the CDR3. Per germline, CDR1 SGHNT and CDR2 YYREEE (reference sequence).

The CDR3 protein is CASSYPRGGAYEQYF. Written as DNA, the CDR3 is TGTGCCAGCAGTTACCCCCGGGGAGGTGCCTACGAGCAGTACTTC. The rearrangement uses TRBV6-5 and TRBJ2-7, with D possibly being TRBD2 (6 bases). Germline CDR1 MNHEY, CDR2 SVGAGI. V was shortened by 2 bases and J by 2 bases, with 13 bases between the two germline ends. This CDR3 region has 15 residues.

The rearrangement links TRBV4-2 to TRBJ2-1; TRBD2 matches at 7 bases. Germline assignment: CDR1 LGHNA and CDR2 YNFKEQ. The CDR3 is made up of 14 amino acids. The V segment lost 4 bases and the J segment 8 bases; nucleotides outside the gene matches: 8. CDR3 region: CASSPLSGEDEQFF. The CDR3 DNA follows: TGTGCCAGCAGCCCTTTGAGCGGGGAGGATGAGCAGTTCTTC.

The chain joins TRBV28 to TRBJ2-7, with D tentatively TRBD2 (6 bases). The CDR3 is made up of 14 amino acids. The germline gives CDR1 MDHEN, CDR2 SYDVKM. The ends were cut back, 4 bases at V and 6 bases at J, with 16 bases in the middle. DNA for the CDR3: TGTGCCAGCAGTTCCCCGGGACTGGTCCGCGAGCAGTACTTC. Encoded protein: CASSSPGLVREQYF.

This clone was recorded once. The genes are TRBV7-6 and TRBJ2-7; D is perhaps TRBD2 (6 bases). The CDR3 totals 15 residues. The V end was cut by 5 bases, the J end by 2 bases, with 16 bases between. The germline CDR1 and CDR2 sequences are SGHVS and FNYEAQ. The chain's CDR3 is CASSAPGVPPYEQYF. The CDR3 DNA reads TGTGCCAGCAGCGCACCGGGAGTCCCACCCTACGAGCAGTACTTC.

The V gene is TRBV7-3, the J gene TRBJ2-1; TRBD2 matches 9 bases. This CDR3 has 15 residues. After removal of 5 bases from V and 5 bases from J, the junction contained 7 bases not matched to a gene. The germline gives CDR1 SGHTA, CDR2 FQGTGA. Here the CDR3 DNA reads TGTGCCAGCAGCCCTAGCGGGACTCTACACAATGAGCAGTTCTTC. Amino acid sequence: CASSPSGTLHNEQFF.